The 2 T cell receptor beta chains given below trace back to one sample, sequenced in a study of T cell responses to AZD1222 COVID-19 vaccine. Here immunoSEQ multiplex PCR was the method, and the copy in TCRdb shows in-frame clones only, minus some. The table lists roughly 120,000 clones, 92% of them singletons. The sequences come from peripheral blood, collected 28 days after the second AZD1222 dose. These receptor sequences come from an adult who received the AZD1222 COVID-19 vaccine.

The chain has TRBV15 and TRBJ2-2, with 10 bases lining up with TRBD2. The CDR3 contains 20 residues. V shed 1 base and J 6 bases; nucleotides not matched to a gene: 17. CDR1 and CDR2 from the germline V gene are LNHNV and YYDKDF (reference sequence). The CDR3 DNA follows: TGTGCCACCAGCAGAGTGCCAGCGGGGGGGCAAATCTTTAGGCCCGGGGAGCTGTTTTTT. Its translation is CATSRVPAGGQIFRPGELFF.

The J gene is TRBJ2-4, the V gene TRBV7-2, with 9 bases matching TRBD2. The CDR3 runs to 16 residues. The J segment lost 7 bases and the V segment lost 4 bases, leaving 11 bases of the junction unmatched. The germline V gene has CDR1 SGHTA and CDR2 FQGNSA. Here the CDR3 DNA reads TGTGCCAGCAGCTCCGGGGGCGGGGGGGCCCGGAACATTCAGTACTTC. It encodes CASSSGGGGARNIQYF.